The 20 T cell receptor beta chains in this list originate from one sample, sequenced in a study of blood T cell repertoires in COVID-19. This table comes from immunoSEQ multiplex PCR, and its TCRdb copy is limited to in-frame clones, with some not included. This sample has hundreds of thousands of clones; about 89% occur once, and the top ten carry roughly an eighth. Source material: peripheral blood. The source is a woman aged 55-75 years with acute or convalescent COVID-19.

The chain recombines TRBV6-2 or TRBV6-3 with TRBJ2-7; tentatively, D is TRBD2 (6 bases). V shed 6 bases and J shed 4 bases, with 22 bases lying between them. The CDR3 runs to 16 residues. Germline V lookup: CDR1 MNHEY, CDR2 SVGEGT. The CDR3 spells CASSPRERITVYEQYF. DNA for the CDR3: TGTGCCAGCAGCCCCCGGGAGAGGATAACAGTTTACGAGCAGTACTTC.

The chain recombines TRBV28 with TRBJ1-6; the D gene is possibly TRBD1 (6 bases). V was cut by 11 bases and J by 9 bases, with 14 bases left in between. Germline V gene lookup returns CDR1 MDHEN and CDR2 SYDVKM. The CDR3 spans 12 residues. DNA for the CDR3: TGTGCCTCCCGGGGGGGCGGTTCACCCCTCCACTTT. It yields the protein CASRGGGSPLHF.

The chain couples TRBV9 to TRBJ1-4, with D possibly TRBD1 on 6 matching bases. The CDR3 runs 14 residues. The V and J ends lost 2 bases and 3 bases respectively, with 8 bases between them. Germline values: CDR1 SGDLS, CDR2 YYNGEE. This CDR3 reads CASSVGQPNEKLFF. CDR3 in DNA: TGTGCCAGCAGCGTCGGACAGCCTAATGAAAAACTGTTTTTT. The full variable domain, its missing parts supplied by reference TRBV9 and TRBJ1-4, is DSGVTQTPKHLITATGQRVTLRCSPRSGDLSVYWYQQSLDQGLQFLIQYYNGEERAKGNILERFSAQQFPDLHSELNLSSLELGDSALYFCASSVGQPNEKLFFGSGTQLSVL.

The chain joins TRBV19 to TRBJ1-5, with no clear D. V gave up 6 bases and J gave up 4 bases, with 16 bases separating them. The CDR3 runs 15 residues. CDR1 and CDR2 from the germline V gene are LNHDA and SQIVND (reference sequence). The CDR3 protein is CASSTSAGKNQPQHF. CDR3 in DNA: TGTGCCAGTAGCACTTCGGCGGGGAAGAATCAGCCCCAGCATTTT.

The gene calls are TRBV3-1 (or the pseudogene TRBV3-2) and TRBJ1-2; D possibly corresponds to TRBD1 (6 bases). The V gene lost 4 bases and the J gene lost 4 bases, with 16 bases spanning the gap. This CDR3 comprises 15 residues. Germline values: CDR1 LGHDT, CDR2 YNNKEL (reference sequence). CDR3 region: CASSPTGGAGYGYTF. As DNA, the CDR3 is TGTGCCAGCAGCCCTACGGGGGGGGCGGGCTATGGCTACACCTTC.

J is TRBJ2-5 and V is TRBV14; tentative D call: TRBD1 (6 bases). CDR1 SGHDN and CDR2 FVKESK come from the germline V gene. This CDR3 has 13 amino acids. Trimming pared 6 bases from V and 6 bases from J, leaving 14 bases between. DNA for the CDR3: TGTGCCAGCAGATCTCAGGGGCGCCAGACCCAGTACTTC. Translating gives CASRSQGRQTQYF.

This clone has a single count. The chain couples TRBV7-9 to TRBJ2-7; TRBD1 agrees at 9 bases. J lost 1 base, V lost 3 bases, and 1 base had no gene match. CDR1 SEHNR and CDR2 FQNEAQ come from the germline V gene (reference sequence). This CDR3 spans 14 amino acids. In DNA form, the CDR3 reads TGTGCCAGCAGCTTCGGGACAGGGTCCTACGAGCAGTACTTC. This encodes CASSFGTGSYEQYF.

This clone was observed once. CDR3 DNA sequence: TGTGCCAGCAAGATTGGACAGGGGAGCGGTGGCTACACCTTC. Its protein is CASKIGQGSGGYTF. The chain carries TRBV6-5 and TRBJ1-2, with TRBD1 identical over 9 bases. The CDR3 sequence is 14 residues long. The V gene's germline CDR1 is MNHEY and CDR2 SVGAGI. Trimming removed 7 bases from V and 7 bases from J; junction bases left unmatched: 10.

The chain uses TRBV6-1 and TRBJ1-5; 7 positions agree with TRBD1. Unmatched junction bases numbered 1, after V lost 2 bases and J lost 0 bases. This CDR3 comprises 15 residues. Germline CDR1 is MNHNS and CDR2 is SASEGT. In DNA form, the CDR3 reads TGTGCCAGCAGTGAATGGACAGGTAGCAATCAGCCCCAGCATTTT. It translates to CASSEWTGSNQPQHF.

The chain joins TRBV5-5 to TRBJ2-4; a weak D match, TRBD2 (6 bases). The CDR3 has 16 residues. CDR1 is SGHKS, CDR2 YYEKEE, per germline (reference sequence). V was trimmed by 0 bases and J by 0 bases, leaving 10 bases between them. CDR3 in amino acids: CASSLGWGVAKNIQYF. The CDR3 nucleotides are TGTGCCAGCAGCTTGGGCTGGGGGGTAGCCAAAAACATTCAGTACTTC. Full variable domain (outside the CDR3, taken from reference TRBV5-5 and TRBJ2-4): DAGVTQSPTHLIKTRGQQVTLRCSPISGHKSVSWYQQVLGQGPQFIFQYYEKEERGRGNFPDRFSARQFPNYSSELNVNALLLGDSALYLCASSLGWGVAKNIQYFGAGTRLSVL.

The chain links TRBV30 to TRBJ1-2, with D maybe TRBD1 (5 bases). V was cut by 2 bases and J by 7 bases, with 17 bases left in between. Germline V gives CDR1 GTSNPN, CDR2 SVGIG (reference sequence). CDR3 size: 14 residues. CDR3 region: CAWSIRGTVGGYTF. The CDR3, as DNA: TGTGCCTGGAGTATCCGGGGGACCGTCGGTGGCTACACCTTC.

This chain uses TRBV27 with TRBJ1-5; 7 nucleotides agree with TRBD1. The J segment lost 1 base and the V segment lost 6 bases, leaving 6 bases of the junction unmatched. CDR3 size: 15 residues. The germline V gene encodes CDR1 MNHEY and CDR2 SMNVEV (reference sequence). CDR3 loop: CASRNRGLSNQPQHF. As DNA, the CDR3 is TGTGCCAGCAGGAACAGGGGTCTGAGCAATCAGCCCCAGCATTTT.

This chain links TRBV4-1 with TRBJ1-5; D ambiguous. V was pared by 1 base and J by 7 bases, with 11 bases between. The CDR3 is made up of 14 amino acids. Germline loops: CDR1 MGHRA, CDR2 YSYEKL. The CDR3 loop is CASSQGSGDQPQHF. In nucleotides, the CDR3 is TGCGCCAGCAGCCAAGGGTCAGGTGACCAGCCCCAGCATTTT.

In the case of this clone: Other DNA sequences in this specimen translate into the identical CDR3. V gene TRBV7-2 combines with J gene TRBJ2-7, with 11 bases lining up with TRBD2. Germline CDR1 is SGHTA and CDR2 is FQGNSA. CDR3 size: 15 residues. After removal of 1 base from V and 4 bases from J, the junction contained 3 bases not matched to a gene. The CDR3 reads CASSLGLAGSYEQYF. In DNA, the CDR3 is TGTGCCAGCAGCTTAGGACTAGCGGGATCTTACGAGCAGTACTTC.

CDR3 residues: CASSITRDRATDTQYF. CDR3 bases: TGTGCCAGTAGTATAACCCGGGACAGGGCGACAGATACGCAGTATTTT. The chain uses TRBV19 and TRBJ2-3, with 9 bases matching TRBD1. Germline values: CDR1 LNHDA, CDR2 SQIVND (reference sequence). The J segment lost 3 bases and the V segment lost 2 bases, leaving 6 bases of the junction unmatched. This CDR3 comprises 16 residues.

The chain recombines TRBV2 with TRBJ2-5; 7 bases fit TRBD1. Germline trimming cut 7 bases from V and 4 bases from J; bases unmatched to any gene: 3. Per germline, CDR1 SNHLY and CDR2 FYNNEI. CDR3 size: 12 residues. CDR3 coding DNA: TGTGCCAGCATCGCAGGGGGAGAGACCCAGTACTTC. Translated: CASIAGGETQYF. The full variable domain, with the rest looked up from reference TRBV2 and TRBJ2-5, is EPEVTQTPSHQVTQMGQEVILRCVPISNHLYFYWYRQILGQKVEFLVSFYNNEISEKSEIFDDQFSVERPDGSNFTLKIRSTKLEDSAMYFCASIAGGETQYFGPGTRLLVL.

Points on this clone: This same CDR3 is encoded by further DNA sequences in the sample. The chain combines TRBV30 with TRBJ1-3; 7 bases map to TRBD1. This CDR3 comprises 15 residues. Germline lookup yields CDR1 GTSNPN and CDR2 SVGIG (reference sequence). V lost 1 base and J lost 3; bases outside the gene matches: 6. CDR3 in DNA: TGTGCCTGGAGTGAGAAGGGGGCTTATGGAAACACCATATATTTT. The encoded protein is CAWSEKGAYGNTIYF.

This sequence joins TRBV18 and TRBJ2-5, with D maybe TRBD1 (5 bases). This CDR3 has 16 amino acids. Germline lookup yields CDR1 KGHSH and CDR2 LQKENI. The V end lost 2 bases, the J end lost 5 bases, and 18 bases lay between the germline ends. CDR3 coding DNA: TGTGCCAGCTCACCATTATCCACTCAGGGTTGGGAGACCCAGTACTTC. Translation: CASSPLSTQGWETQYF. Complete variable domain (other parts from reference TRBV18 and TRBJ2-5): NAGVMQNPRHLVRRRGQEARLRCSPMKGHSHVYWYRQLPEEGLKFMVYLQKENIIDESGMPKERFSAEFPKEGPSILRIQQVVRGDSAAYFCASSPLSTQGWETQYFGPGTRLLVL.

This chain links TRBV9 with TRBJ2-5, with a weak D call TRBD2 (5 bases). The CDR3 loop spans 17 amino acids. Germline V CDR1 and CDR2: SGDLS, YYNGEE. The V gene lost 0 bases and the J gene lost 1 base, with 16 bases spanning the gap. The CDR3 DNA reads TGTGCCAGCAGCGTAGACGCCGCGGGCACATTCCAAGAGACCCAGTACTTC. Its translation is CASSVDAAGTFQETQYF.

The rearrangement links TRBV6-5 to TRBJ2-3; 8 nucleotides align to TRBD1. The CDR3 is 15 amino acids. With V trimmed by 2 bases and J by 4 bases, 5 bases remained unmatched. Germline values: CDR1 MNHEY, CDR2 SVGAGI. The CDR3, as DNA: TGTGCCAGCAGTTACGGGACAGGACATTCAGATACGCAGTATTTT. Protein product: CASSYGTGHSDTQYF.